The source of this TCR beta chain is a study of early T cells in non-severe SARS-CoV-2 infection. TCRdb reprocessed the 5' RACE reads via MiXCR and lists one record per CDR3 protein. This repertoire shows over 70,000 distinct CDR3 sequences, 14% found once; its top ten account for roughly 6.4%. The CDR3 is made up of 16 amino acids. Looked up from germline, CDR1 is SGHRS and CDR2 is YFSETQ. J was trimmed by 4 bases and V by 6 bases; bases with no gene match: 13. This clonotype was seen repeatedly, ten times or more. The chain carries TRBV5-1 and TRBJ2-1; 7 bases agree with TRBD1. Material for sequencing was whole blood. This TCR derives from an adult who was a healthcare worker with PCR-confirmed SARS-CoV-2 infection or an uninfected control (not recorded which). CDR3 DNA: TGCGCCAGCACCCGTCCAGGGACAGAATTTTACAATGAGCAGTTCTTC. Translated, it gives CASTRPGTEFYNEQFF.